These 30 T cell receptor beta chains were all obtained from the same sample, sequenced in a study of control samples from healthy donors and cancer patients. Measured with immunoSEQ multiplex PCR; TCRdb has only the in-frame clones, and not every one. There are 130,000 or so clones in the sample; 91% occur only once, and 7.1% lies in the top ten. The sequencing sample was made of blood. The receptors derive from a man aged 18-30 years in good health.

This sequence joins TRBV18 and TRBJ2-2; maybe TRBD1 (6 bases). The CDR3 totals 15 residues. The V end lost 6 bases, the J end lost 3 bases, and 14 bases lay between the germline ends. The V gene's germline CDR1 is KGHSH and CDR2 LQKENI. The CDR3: CASSPRGFDTGELFF. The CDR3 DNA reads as TGTGCCAGCTCGCCCAGGGGTTTCGACACCGGGGAGCTGTTTTTT.

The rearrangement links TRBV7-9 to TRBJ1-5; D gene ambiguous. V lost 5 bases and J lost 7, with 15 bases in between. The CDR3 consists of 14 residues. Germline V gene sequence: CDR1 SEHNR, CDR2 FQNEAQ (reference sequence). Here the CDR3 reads CASSQSPTGQPQHF. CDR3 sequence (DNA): TGTGCCAGCAGCCAAAGCCCTACGGGACAGCCCCAGCATTTT.

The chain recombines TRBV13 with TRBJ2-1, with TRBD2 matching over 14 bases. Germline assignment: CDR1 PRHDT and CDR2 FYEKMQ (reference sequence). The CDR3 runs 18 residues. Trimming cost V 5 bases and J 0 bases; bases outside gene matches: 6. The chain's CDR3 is CASSPGTSGGPSYNEQFF. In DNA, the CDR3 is TGTGCCAGCAGCCCTGGGACTAGCGGGGGCCCCTCCTACAATGAGCAGTTCTTC. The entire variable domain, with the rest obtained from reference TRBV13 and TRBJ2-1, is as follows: AAGVIQSPRHLIKEKRETATLKCYPIPRHDTVYWYQQGPGQDPQFLISFYEKMQSDKGSIPDRFSAQQFSDYHSELNMSSLELGDSALYFCASSPGTSGGPSYNEQFFGPGTRLTVL.

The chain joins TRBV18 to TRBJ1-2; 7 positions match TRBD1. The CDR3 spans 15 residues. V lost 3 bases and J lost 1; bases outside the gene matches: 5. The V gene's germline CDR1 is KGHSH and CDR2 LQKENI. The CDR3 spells CASSPRQGFNYGYTF. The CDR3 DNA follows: TGTGCCAGCTCACCCAGACAGGGATTTAACTATGGCTACACCTTC. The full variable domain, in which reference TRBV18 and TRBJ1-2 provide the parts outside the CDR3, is NAGVMQNPRHLVRRRGQEARLRCSPMKGHSHVYWYRQLPEEGLKFMVYLQKENIIDESGMPKERFSAEFPKEGPSILRIQQVVRGDSAAYFCASSPRQGFNYGYTFGSGTRLTVV.

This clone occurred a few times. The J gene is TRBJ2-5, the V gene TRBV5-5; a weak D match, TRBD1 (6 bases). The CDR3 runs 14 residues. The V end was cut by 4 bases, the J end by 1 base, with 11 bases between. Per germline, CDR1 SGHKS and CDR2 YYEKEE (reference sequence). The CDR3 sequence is CASSPTGFQETQYF. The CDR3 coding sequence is TGTGCCAGCAGCCCCACAGGGTTCCAAGAGACCCAGTACTTC. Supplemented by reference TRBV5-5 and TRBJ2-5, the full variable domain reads DAGVTQSPTHLIKTRGQQVTLRCSPISGHKSVSWYQQVLGQGPQFIFQYYEKEERGRGNFPDRFSARQFPNYSSELNVNALLLGDSALYLCASSPTGFQETQYFGPGTRLLVL.

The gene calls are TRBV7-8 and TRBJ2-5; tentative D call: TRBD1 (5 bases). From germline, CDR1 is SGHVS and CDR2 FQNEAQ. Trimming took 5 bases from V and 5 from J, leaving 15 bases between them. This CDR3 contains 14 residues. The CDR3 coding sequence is TGTGCCAGCAGCCGAGACCAGGGCTCCGAGACCCAGTACTTC. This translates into CASSRDQGSETQYF.

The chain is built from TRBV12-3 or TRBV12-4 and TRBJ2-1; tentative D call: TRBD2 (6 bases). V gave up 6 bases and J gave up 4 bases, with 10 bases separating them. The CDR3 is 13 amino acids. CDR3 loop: CASRRDSYNEQFF. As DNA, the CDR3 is TGTGCCAGCAGACGGGACTCTTACAATGAGCAGTTCTTC.

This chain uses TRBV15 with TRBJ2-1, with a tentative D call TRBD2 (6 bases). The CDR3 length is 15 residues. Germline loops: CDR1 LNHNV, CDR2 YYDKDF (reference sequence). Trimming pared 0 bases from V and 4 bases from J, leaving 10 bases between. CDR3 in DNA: TGTGCCACCAGCAGAGAGCGGGGCGAGTACAATGAGCAGTTCTTC. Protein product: CATSRERGEYNEQFF.

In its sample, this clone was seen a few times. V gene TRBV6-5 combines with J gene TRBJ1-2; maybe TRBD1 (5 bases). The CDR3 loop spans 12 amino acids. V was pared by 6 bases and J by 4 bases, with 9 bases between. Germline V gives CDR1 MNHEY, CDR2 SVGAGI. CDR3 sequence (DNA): TGTGCCAGCAGGGGGACTGTCTATGGCTACACCTTC. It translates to CASRGTVYGYTF.

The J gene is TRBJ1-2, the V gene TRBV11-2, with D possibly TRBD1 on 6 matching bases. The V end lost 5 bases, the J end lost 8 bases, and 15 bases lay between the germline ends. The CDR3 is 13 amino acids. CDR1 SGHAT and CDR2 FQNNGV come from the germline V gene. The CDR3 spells CASSPTGTNGYTF. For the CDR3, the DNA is TGTGCCAGCAGCCCGACCGGGACAAACGGCTACACCTTC.

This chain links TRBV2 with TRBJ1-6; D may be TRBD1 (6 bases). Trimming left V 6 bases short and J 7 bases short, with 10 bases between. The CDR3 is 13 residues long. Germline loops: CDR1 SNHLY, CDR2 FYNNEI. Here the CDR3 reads CASSGQPNSPLHF. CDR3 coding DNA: TGTGCCAGCAGCGGACAGCCAAATTCACCCCTCCACTTT.

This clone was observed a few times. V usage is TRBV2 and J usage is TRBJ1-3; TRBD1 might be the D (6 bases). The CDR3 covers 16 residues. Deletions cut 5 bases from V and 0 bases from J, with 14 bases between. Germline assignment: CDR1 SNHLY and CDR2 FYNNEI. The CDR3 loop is CASSSIQGNSGNTIYF. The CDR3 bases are TGTGCCAGCAGTAGCATACAGGGAAACTCTGGAAACACCATATATTTT.

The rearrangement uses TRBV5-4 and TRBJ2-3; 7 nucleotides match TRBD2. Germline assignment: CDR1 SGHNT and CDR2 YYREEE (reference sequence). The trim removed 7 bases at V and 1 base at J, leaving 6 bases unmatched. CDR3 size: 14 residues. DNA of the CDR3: TGTGCCAGCTACCGCGGGGGACGCACAGATACGCAGTATTTT. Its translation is CASYRGGRTDTQYF.

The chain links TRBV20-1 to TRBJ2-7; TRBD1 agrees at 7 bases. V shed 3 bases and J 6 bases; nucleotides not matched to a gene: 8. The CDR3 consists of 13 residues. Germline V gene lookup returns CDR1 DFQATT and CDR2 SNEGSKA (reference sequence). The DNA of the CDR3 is TGCAGTGCTAGTTGGCAGGGGGAAGGCGAGCAGTACTTC. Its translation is CSASWQGEGEQYF.

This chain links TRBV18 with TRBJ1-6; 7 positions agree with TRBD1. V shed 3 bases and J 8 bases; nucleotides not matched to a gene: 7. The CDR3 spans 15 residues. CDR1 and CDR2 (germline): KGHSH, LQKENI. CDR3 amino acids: CASSPGGTDHSPLHF. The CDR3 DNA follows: TGTGCCAGCTCACCTGGCGGGACAGACCATTCACCCCTCCACTTT.

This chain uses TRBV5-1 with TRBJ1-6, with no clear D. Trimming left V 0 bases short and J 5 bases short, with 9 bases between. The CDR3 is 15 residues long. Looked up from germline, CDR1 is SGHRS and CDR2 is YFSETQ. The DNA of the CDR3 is TGCGCCAGCAGCTTGGGGCTCGGGGATAATTCACCCCTCCACTTT. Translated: CASSLGLGDNSPLHF.

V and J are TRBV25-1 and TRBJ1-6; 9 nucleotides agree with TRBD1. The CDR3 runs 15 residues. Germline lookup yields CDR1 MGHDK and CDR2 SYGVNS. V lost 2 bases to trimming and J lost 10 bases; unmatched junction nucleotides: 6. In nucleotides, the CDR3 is TGTGCCAGCAGTGAAATGGGACAGGGAGCCTCACCCCTCCACTTT. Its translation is CASSEMGQGASPLHF. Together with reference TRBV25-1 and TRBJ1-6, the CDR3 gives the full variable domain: EADIYQTPRYLVIGTGKKITLECSQTMGHDKMYWYQQDPGMELHLIHYSYGVNSTEKGDLSSESTVSRIRTEHFPLTLESARPSHTSQYLCASSEMGQGASPLHFGNGTRLTVT.

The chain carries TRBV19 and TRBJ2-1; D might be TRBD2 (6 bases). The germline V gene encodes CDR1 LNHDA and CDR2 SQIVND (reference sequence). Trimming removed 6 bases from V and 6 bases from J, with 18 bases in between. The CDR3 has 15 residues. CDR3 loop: CASRSGTRGTNEQFF. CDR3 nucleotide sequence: TGTGCCAGTAGGTCCGGGACCCGGGGGACCAATGAGCAGTTCTTC.

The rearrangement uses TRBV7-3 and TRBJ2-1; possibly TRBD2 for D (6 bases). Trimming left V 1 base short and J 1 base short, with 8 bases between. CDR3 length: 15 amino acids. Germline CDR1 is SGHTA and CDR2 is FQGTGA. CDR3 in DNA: TGTGCCAGCAGCTTAAACCGGGGGTCCTACAATGAGCAGTTCTTC. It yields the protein CASSLNRGSYNEQFF.

The CDR3 loop reads CASSLEGTRDTEAFF. CDR3 nucleotide sequence: TGTGCCAGCAGCTTAGAAGGGACCCGAGACACTGAAGCTTTCTTT. The V and J genes are TRBV11-2 and TRBJ1-1; a possible D gene is TRBD1 (5 bases). Germline CDR1 is SGHAT and CDR2 is FQNNGV. Trimming pared 0 bases from V and 3 bases from J, leaving 11 bases between. The CDR3 extends over 15 amino acids.

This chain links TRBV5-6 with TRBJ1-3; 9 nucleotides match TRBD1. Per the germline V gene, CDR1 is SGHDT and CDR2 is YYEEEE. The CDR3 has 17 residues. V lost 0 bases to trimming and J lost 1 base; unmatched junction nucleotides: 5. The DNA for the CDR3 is TGTGCCAGCAGCTTGGACAGGGGGCTATTTTCTGGAAACACCATATATTTT. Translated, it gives CASSLDRGLFSGNTIYF.

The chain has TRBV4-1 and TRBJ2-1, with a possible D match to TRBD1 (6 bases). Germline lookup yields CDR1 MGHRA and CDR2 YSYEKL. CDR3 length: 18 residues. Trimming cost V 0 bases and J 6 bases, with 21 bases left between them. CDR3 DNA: TGCGCCAGCAGCCAAGATGGGGGCGTCGCACTCCCCCCCAATGAGCAGTTCTTC. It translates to CASSQDGGVALPPNEQFF.

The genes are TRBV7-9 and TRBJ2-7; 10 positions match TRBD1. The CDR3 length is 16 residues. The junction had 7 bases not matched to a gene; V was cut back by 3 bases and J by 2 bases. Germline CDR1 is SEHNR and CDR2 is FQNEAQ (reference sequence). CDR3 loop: CASSFDRGLGAYEQYF. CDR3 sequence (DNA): TGTGCCAGCAGCTTCGACAGGGGGCTAGGGGCCTACGAGCAGTACTTC.

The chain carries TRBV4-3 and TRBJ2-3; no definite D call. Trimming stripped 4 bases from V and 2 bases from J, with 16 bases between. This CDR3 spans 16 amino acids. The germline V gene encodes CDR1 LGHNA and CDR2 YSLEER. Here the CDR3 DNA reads TGCGCCAGCAGCCGTCGCTTCACAGAAGCCACAGATACGCAGTATTTT. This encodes CASSRRFTEATDTQYF.

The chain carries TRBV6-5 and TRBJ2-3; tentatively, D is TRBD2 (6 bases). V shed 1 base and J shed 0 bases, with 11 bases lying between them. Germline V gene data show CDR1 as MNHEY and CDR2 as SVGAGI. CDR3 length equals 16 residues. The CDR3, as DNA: TGTGCCAGCAGTTACTTCGGGGGAACTAGCACAGATACGCAGTATTTT. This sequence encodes CASSYFGGTSTDTQYF.

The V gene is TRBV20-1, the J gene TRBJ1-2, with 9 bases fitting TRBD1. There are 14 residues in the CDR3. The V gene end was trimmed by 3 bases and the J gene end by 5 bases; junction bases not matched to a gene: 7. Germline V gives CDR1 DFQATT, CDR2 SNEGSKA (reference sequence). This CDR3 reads CSASTGTGWYGYTF. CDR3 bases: TGCAGTGCTAGTACCGGGACAGGGTGGTATGGCTACACCTTC.

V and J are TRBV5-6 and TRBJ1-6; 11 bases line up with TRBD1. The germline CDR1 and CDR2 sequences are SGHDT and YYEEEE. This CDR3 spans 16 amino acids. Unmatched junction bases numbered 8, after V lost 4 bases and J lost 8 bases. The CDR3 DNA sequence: TGTGCCAGCAGCGAAGGACAGGGGGCTATGCATTCACCCCTCCACTTT. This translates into CASSEGQGAMHSPLHF.

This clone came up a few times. The CDR3 protein is CASSSGPGATYEQYF. The DNA for the CDR3 is TGTGCCAGCAGCTCAGGTCCAGGTGCCACCTACGAGCAGTACTTC. This chain connects TRBV7-9 to TRBJ2-7; D is uncertain. V was shortened by 4 bases and J by 2 bases, with 15 bases between the two germline ends. Germline values: CDR1 SEHNR, CDR2 FQNEAQ (reference sequence). The CDR3 totals 15 residues.

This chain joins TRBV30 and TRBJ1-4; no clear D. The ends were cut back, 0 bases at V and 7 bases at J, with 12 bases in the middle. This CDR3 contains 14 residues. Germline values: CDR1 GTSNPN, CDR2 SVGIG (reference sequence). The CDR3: CAWSVGRAPEKLFF. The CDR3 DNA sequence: TGTGCCTGGAGTGTAGGCCGGGCCCCTGAAAAACTGTTTTTT. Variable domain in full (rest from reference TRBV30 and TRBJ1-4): SQTIHQWPATLVQPVGSPLSLECTVEGTSNPNLYWYRQAAGRGLQLLFYSVGIGQISSEVPQNLSASRPQDRQFILSSKKLLLSDSGFYLCAWSVGRAPEKLFFGSGTQLSVL.

The CDR3 loop is CASSSRRGGRDTQYF. CDR3 bases: TGTGCCAGCAGCTCCCGGAGGGGGGGCAGGGATACGCAGTATTTT. V is TRBV7-3 and J is TRBJ2-3; TRBD2 might be the D (7 bases). This CDR3 region has 15 residues. With 4 bases removed from V and 6 bases from J, the gap between germline ends came to 17 bases. CDR1 SGHTA and CDR2 FQGTGA come from the germline V gene.